This TCR beta chain was documented in a study of Graves' ophthalmopathy and Graves' hyperthyroidism. Background on the study: Pretreatment peripheral blood was obtained at initial diagnosis.

Whole-study results and caveats: A 13-signature model separated ophthalmopathy from stable hyperthyroidism, roughly 85% sensitivity, approximately 84% specificity. It was with 65% to 71% sensitivity and just under 75% specificity that the model predicted ophthalmopathy progression.

RNA transcripts were the template, and TCR beta CDR3 regions were amplified from them. HTBI-primed RT-PCR formed the first round, and a multiplex PCR formed the second. TCRdb called the multiplex PCR reads again in MiXCR, with one record for every CDR3 protein. The data show over 450,000 distinct CDR3 sequences, 14% seen once. Someone took the PBMCs out of 8.5 to 10 ml of fresh peripheral blood. There are 14 residues in the CDR3. With 6 bases removed from V and 4 bases from J, the gap between germline ends came to 10 bases. This clonotype was seen repeatedly, ten times or more. Antigen specificity is unknown.

The sequencing sample was made of blood. The chain employs TRBV12-3 or TRBV12-4 and TRBJ1-6; TRBD1 might be the D (5 bases). This clonotype originated in a woman in her twenties or thirties with Graves' ophthalmopathy. CDR3 bases: TGTGCCAGCAGCCCGGGACGGTATAATTCACCCCTCCACTTT. Protein sequence: CASSPGRYNSPLHF.